This T cell receptor (beta chain) was sequenced for a study of CD8+ T cells in alopecia areata. Study results and limitations: For lesional scalp, especially alopecia totalis/universalis, clonality was higher than in normal scalp. In patients, TCRs were shared less clearly than in mice, and HLA may possibly be involved. Resident alphabeta T-cell populations of normal skin are likewise subject to sequencing in scalp samples.

The CDR3 is 15 residues long. V shed 1 base and J shed 2 bases, with 10 bases lying between them. CDR1 and CDR2 (germline): LGHNA, YNFKEQ. RNA extraction and reverse transcription yielded cDNA as sequencing template. Generated by immunoSEQ multiplex PCR, the TCRdb table keeps only in-frame clones and is missing some. The sample gives over 90,000 clones, approximately 60% of which show up once; 8.8% is in the top ten. For this clone: Its antigen remains unknown.

T lymphocytes (CD4+ and CD8+) were sorted from PBMCs. The chain uses TRBV4-2 and TRBJ2-3; tentatively, D is TRBD1 or TRBD2 (6 bases each). This receptor was taken from a human donor in good health. Specimen: CD4+ T cells sorted from blood. In DNA form, the CDR3 reads TGTGCCAGCAGCCAAGCGGGGGCCTCCACAGATACGCAGTATTTT. Translating gives CASSQAGASTDTQYF.